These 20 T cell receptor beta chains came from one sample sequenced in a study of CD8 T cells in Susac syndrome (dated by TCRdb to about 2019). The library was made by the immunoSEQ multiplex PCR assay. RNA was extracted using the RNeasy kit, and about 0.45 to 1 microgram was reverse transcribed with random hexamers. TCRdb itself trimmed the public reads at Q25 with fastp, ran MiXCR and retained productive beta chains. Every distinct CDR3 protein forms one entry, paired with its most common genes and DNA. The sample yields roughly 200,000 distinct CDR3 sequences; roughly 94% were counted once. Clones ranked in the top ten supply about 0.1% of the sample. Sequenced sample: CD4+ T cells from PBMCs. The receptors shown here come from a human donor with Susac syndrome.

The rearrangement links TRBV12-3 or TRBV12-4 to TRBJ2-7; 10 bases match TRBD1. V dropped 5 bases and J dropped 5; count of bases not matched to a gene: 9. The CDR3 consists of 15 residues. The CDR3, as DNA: TGTGCCAGCAGTCGAAGACAGGGGGCGATCCACGAGCAGTACTTC. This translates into CASSRRQGAIHEQYF.

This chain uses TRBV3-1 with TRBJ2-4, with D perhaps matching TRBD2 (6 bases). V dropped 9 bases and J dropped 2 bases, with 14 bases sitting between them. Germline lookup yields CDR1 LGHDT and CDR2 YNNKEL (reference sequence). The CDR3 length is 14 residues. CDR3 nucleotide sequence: TGTGCCAGGATGTGGAGGGACCCCAAAAACATTCAGTACTTC. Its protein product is CARMWRDPKNIQYF.

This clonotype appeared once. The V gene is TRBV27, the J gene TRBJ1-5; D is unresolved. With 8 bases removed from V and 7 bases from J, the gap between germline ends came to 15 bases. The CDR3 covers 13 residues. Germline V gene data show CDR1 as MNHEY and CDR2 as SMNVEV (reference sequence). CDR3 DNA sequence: TGTGCCAGCGCGCAGGCGACGGGGCAGCCCCAGCATTTT. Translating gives CASAQATGQPQHF.

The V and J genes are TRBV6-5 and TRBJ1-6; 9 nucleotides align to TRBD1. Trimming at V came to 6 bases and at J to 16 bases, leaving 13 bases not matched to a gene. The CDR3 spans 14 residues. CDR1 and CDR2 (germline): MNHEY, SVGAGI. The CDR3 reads CASRGGTGPDTLHF. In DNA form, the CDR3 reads TGTGCCAGCAGGGGGGGGACAGGGCCAGACACTCTCCACTTT.

CDR3 sequence (DNA): TGCAGTGCTAGACCGAGACGGGAACCTGGAAACACCATATATTTT. Protein: CSARPRREPGNTIYF. The rearrangement uses TRBV20-1 and TRBJ1-3; D gene unclear. This CDR3 comprises 15 residues. Germline assignment: CDR1 DFQATT and CDR2 SNEGSKA (reference sequence). Trimming removed 2 bases from V and 2 bases from J, with 13 bases in between.

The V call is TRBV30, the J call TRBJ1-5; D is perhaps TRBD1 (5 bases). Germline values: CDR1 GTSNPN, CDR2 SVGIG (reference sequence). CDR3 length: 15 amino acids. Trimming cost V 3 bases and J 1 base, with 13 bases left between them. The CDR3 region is CAWRGRGASNQPQHF. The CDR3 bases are TGTGCCTGGAGAGGAAGGGGTGCGAGCAATCAGCCCCAGCATTTT.

The CDR3 region is CASSYRRNTEAFF. The CDR3 DNA is TGTGCCAGCAGTTACAGGCGGAACACTGAAGCTTTCTTT. This chain uses TRBV6-5 with TRBJ1-1, with D hard to call. Germline V gene data show CDR1 as MNHEY and CDR2 as SVGAGI. Trimming shortened V by 2 bases and J by 1 base, and 5 bases separated the two germline ends. The CDR3 is 13 amino acids.

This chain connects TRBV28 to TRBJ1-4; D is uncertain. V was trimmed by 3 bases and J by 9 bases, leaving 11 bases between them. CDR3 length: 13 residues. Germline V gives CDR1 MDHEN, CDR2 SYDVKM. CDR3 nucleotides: TGTGCCAGCAGTTTTTTCCCAAGAAAAAAACTGTTTTTT. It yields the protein CASSFFPRKKLFF.

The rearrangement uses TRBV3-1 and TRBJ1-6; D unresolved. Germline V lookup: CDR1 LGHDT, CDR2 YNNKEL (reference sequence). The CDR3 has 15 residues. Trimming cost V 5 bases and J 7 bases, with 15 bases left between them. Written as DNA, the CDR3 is TGTGCCAGCAGCTCTACTGGACGAGAAAATTCACCCCTCCACTTT. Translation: CASSSTGRENSPLHF.

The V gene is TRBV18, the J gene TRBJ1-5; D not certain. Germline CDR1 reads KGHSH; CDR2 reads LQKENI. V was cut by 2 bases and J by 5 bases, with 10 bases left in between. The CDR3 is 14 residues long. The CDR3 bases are TGTGCCAGCTCACCAGGGCCCCGTGATCAGCCCCAGCATTTT. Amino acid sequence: CASSPGPRDQPQHF.

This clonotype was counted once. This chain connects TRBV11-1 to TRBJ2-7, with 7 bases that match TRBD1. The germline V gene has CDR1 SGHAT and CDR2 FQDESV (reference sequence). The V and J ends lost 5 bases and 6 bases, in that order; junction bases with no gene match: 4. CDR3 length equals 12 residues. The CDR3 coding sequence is TGTGCCAGCAGCCCCGGGACAGTCGAGCAGTACTTC. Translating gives CASSPGTVEQYF.

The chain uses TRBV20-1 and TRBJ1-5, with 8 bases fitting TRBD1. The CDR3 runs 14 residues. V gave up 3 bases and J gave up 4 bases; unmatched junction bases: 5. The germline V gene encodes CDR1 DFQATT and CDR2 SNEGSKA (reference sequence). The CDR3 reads CSASGQGANQPQHF. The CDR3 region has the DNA TGCAGTGCTAGCGGACAGGGTGCGAATCAGCCCCAGCATTTT.

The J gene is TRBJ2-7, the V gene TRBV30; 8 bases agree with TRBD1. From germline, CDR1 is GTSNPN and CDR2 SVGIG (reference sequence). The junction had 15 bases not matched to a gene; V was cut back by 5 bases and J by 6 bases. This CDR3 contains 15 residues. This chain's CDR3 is CAWSITPGTGREQYF. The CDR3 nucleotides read TGTGCCTGGTCCATCACACCCGGGACAGGACGCGAGCAGTACTTC.

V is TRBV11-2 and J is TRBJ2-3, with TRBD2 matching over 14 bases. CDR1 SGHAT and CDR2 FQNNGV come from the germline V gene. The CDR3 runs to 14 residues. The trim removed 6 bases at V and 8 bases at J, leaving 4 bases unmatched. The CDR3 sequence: CASRPGLAGVTQYF. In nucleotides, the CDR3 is TGTGCCAGCAGGCCGGGACTAGCGGGAGTTACGCAGTATTTT. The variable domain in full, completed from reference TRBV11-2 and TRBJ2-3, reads EAGVAQSPRYKIIEKRQSVAFWCNPISGHATLYWYQQILGQGPKLLIQFQNNGVVDDSQLPKDRFSAERLKGVDSTLKIQPAKLEDSAVYLCASRPGLAGVTQYFGPGTRLTVL.

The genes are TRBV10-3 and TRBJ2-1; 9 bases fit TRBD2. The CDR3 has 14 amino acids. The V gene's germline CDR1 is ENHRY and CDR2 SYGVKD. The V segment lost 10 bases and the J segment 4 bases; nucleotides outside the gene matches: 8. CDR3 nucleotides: TGTGCCACCGGAAAGCGGGAGGCGTACAATGAGCAGTTCTTC. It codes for CATGKREAYNEQFF.

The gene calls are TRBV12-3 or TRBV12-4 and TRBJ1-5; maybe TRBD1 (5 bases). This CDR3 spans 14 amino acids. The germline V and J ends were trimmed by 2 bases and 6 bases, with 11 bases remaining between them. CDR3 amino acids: CASSLRRGAQPQHF. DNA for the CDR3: TGTGCCAGCAGTTTAAGGAGGGGAGCTCAGCCCCAGCATTTT.

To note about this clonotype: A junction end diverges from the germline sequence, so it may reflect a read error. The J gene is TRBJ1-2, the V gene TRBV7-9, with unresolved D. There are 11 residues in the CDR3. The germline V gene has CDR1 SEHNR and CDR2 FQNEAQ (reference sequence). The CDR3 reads CASSLISTAYF. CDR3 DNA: TGTGCCAGCAGCTTAATCTCTACGGCCTACTTC.

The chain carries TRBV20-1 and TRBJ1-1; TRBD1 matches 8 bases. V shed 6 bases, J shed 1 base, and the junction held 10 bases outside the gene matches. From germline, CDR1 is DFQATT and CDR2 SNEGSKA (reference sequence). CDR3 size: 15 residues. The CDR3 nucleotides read TGCAGTGCCCAGGACAGGGCGACGGGGAACACTGAAGCTTTCTTT. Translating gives CSAQDRATGNTEAFF.

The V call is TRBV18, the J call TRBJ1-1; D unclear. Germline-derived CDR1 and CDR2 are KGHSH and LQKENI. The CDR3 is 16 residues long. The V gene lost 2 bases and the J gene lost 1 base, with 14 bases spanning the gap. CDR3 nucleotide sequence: TGTGCCAGCTCACCAGGTCCCCTTGGGCGGAACACTGAAGCTTTCTTT. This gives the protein CASSPGPLGRNTEAFF.

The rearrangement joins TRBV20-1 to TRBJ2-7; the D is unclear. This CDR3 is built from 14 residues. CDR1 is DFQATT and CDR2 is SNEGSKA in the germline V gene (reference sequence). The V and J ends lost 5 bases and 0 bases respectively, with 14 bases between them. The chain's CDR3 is CSALSPPSSYEQYF. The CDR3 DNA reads TGCAGTGCTTTAAGCCCCCCGAGCTCCTACGAGCAGTACTTC.